What follows describes a single T cell receptor (beta chain). Its antigen remains unknown. This sample was taken from a study of T cells after yellow fever vaccination. Study-level results: Most clones from primary vaccination resurfaced after the booster (96% CD4, 70% to 90% CD8). FACS-sorted repertoires might harbor abundant contaminating clonotypes from the bulk population.

5'RACE template switching added a universal primer site and UMIs to TCR cDNA. TCRdb fed the 5' RACE reads into MiXCR, producing one record per CDR3 protein. The sample contains hundreds of thousands of distinct CDR3 sequences, 12% of which appear only once. Deletions cut 2 bases from V and 4 bases from J, with 14 bases between. CDR1 and CDR2 (germline): MNHNY, SVGAGI (reference sequence). This CDR3 is built from 15 residues. This receptor was identified in a man aged 18 to 30 who received the YFV17D yellow fever vaccine. The sample consisted of CD4+ T cells sorted from PBMCs, taken 15 days after the yellow fever booster vaccination. The chain couples TRBV6-6 to TRBJ1-2; D not certain. CDR3 in DNA: TGTGCCAGCAGTTACGTAGTCTTACCAACCTATGGCTACACCTTC. Its translation: CASSYVVLPTYGYTF.